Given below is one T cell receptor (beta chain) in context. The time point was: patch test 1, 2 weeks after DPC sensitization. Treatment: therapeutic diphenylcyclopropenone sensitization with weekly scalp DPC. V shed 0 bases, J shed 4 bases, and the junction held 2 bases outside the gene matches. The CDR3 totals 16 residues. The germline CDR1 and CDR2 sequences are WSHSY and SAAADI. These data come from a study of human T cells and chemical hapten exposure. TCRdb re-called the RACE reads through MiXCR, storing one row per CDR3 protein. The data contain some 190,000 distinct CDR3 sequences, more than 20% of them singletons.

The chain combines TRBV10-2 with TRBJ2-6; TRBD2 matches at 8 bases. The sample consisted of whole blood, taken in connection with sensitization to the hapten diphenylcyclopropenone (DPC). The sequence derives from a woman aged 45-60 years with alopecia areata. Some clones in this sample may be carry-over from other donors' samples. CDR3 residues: CASSESAGVGANVLTF. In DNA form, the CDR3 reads TGCGCCAGCAGTGAGTCAGCGGGGGTCGGGGCCAACGTCCTGACTTTC.